A single sample gave rise to the 23 T cell receptor beta chains below, sequenced in a study of Graves' ophthalmopathy and Graves' hyperthyroidism. Scientists amplified the TCR beta CDR3 regions from RNA transcripts. Second-round multiplex PCR followed a first-round RT-PCR using HTBI primers. Each CDR3 protein is one row after TCRdb ran MiXCR on the multiplex PCR reads. In the table there are approximately 1.2 million distinct CDR3 sequences, less than 45% of which are singletons. Sequences were obtained from peripheral blood or thyroid tissue (not recorded which). These receptors were collected from an adult man with Graves' hyperthyroidism.

The chain combines TRBV10-3 with TRBJ1-3; D is unresolved. This CDR3 is 9 amino acids long. Germline V CDR1 and CDR2: ENHRY, SYGVKD. Trimming took 6 bases from V and 8 from J, leaving 2 bases between them. The CDR3 region is CAIRDTIYF. The CDR3 DNA follows: TGTGCCATCAGGGACACCATATATTTT.

This chain uses TRBV29-1 with TRBJ2-2, with D maybe TRBD2 (6 bases). The CDR3 extends over 14 amino acids. V gave up 7 bases and J gave up 1 base, with 13 bases separating them. Germline V gene data show CDR1 as SQVTM and CDR2 as ANQGSEA. Here the CDR3 DNA reads TGCAGCGCTCGTGGGGGACTGAACACCGGGGAGCTGTTTTTT. It yields the protein CSARGGLNTGELFF.

This clonotype showed up just once. The chain couples TRBV27 to TRBJ1-6; 7 bases fit TRBD1. Germline V gene sequence: CDR1 MNHEY, CDR2 SMNVEV (reference sequence). This CDR3 spans 15 amino acids. The ends lost 4 bases at V and 6 bases at J; junction bases unmatched: 6. CDR3 sequence reads: CASSSGTATNSPLHF. The CDR3, as DNA: TGTGCCAGCAGTTCGGGGACAGCTACTAATTCACCCCTCCACTTT.

This clonotype was detected a few times. CDR3 in amino acids: CASSERQFGNTIYF. CDR3 bases: TGTGCCAGCAGCGAAAGACAGTTCGGAAACACCATATATTTT. The chain carries TRBV2 and TRBJ1-3, with D maybe TRBD1 (5 bases). This CDR3 is 14 amino acids long. The germline V gene has CDR1 SNHLY and CDR2 FYNNEI. Trimming removed 6 bases from V and 4 bases from J, with 13 bases in between.

This clonotype has ten or more counts. The chain uses TRBV7-2 and TRBJ2-5; D might be TRBD2 (5 bases). V was shortened by 0 bases and J by 5 bases, with 10 bases between the two germline ends. The germline gives CDR1 SGHTA, CDR2 FQGNSA. CDR3 length: 14 residues. The CDR3 here is CASSLARASETQYF. The CDR3 DNA is TGTGCCAGCAGCTTAGCGAGGGCGTCGGAGACCCAGTACTTC.

Details on this clonotype: The germline gene is not matched at one end of the junction; a read error may be the cause. The chain is built from TRBV25-1 and TRBJ2-5, with D unresolved. Germline V gene lookup returns CDR1 MGHDK and CDR2 SYGVNS. The CDR3 is 15 amino acids. The CDR3 loop is CACSAPSGLQETQYF. The CDR3, as DNA: TGTGCCTGCAGTGCCCCTAGTGGTCTCCAAGAGACCCAGTACTTC.

The genes are TRBV7-2 and TRBJ2-7; 7 bases agree with TRBD1. J gave up 0 bases and V 5 bases, and 13 bases lay outside the gene matches. The CDR3 covers 17 residues. CDR1 SGHTA and CDR2 FQGNSA come from the germline V gene. DNA for the CDR3: TGTGCCAGCAGCCAAGAGCCCACAGGGGAGCCCTCCTACGAGCAGTACTTC. Its translation: CASSQEPTGEPSYEQYF.

This clonotype was recorded at least ten times. The chain recombines TRBV7-8 with TRBJ2-2; 8 bases are a match to TRBD2. Germline CDR1 and CDR2: SGHVS and FQNEAQ. The CDR3 is made up of 18 amino acids. V dropped 1 base and J dropped 2; count of bases not matched to a gene: 9. The CDR3 region has the DNA TGTGCCAGCAGCTTAGGGACTAGCCCCTGGGCCAACACCGGGGAGCTGTTTTTT. It specifies CASSLGTSPWANTGELFF. Drawing the rest from reference TRBV7-8 and TRBJ2-2, the complete variable domain is GAGVSQSPRYKVAKRGQDVALRCDPISGHVSLFWYQQALGQGPEFLTYFQNEAQLDKSGLPSDRFFAERPEGSVSTLKIQRTQQEDSAVYLCASSLGTSPWANTGELFFGEGSRLTVL.

This clonotype was seen more than once but under ten times. Here the CDR3 omits its conserved ending phenylalanine or tryptophan, so a read error is the likely source. The DNA is left out, because the CDR3 cannot be placed on it with certainty; the CDR3 is given as TCRdb lists it. This sequence joins TRBV29-1 and TRBJ1-1. Germline V lookup: CDR1 SQVTM, CDR2 ANQGSEA. The CDR3 numbers 10 amino acids, ends counted. CDR3 amino acids: CSVDPEGALL.

The chain employs TRBV12-3 or TRBV12-4 and TRBJ1-2; a weak D match, TRBD1 (5 bases). V gave up 7 bases and J gave up 0 bases, with 12 bases separating them. The CDR3 contains 14 residues. In nucleotides, the CDR3 is TGTGCCAGCACCGGGACGGACTCTAACTATGGCTACACCTTC. The encoded protein is CASTGTDSNYGYTF.

Comments on this clonotype: This may arise from a read error, as a much more abundant clone is one base away. This sequence joins TRBV12-3 or TRBV12-4 and TRBJ1-6; D gene ambiguous. V was cut by 5 bases and J by 7 bases, with 15 bases left in between. The CDR3 runs 15 residues. The CDR3 DNA is TGTGCCAGCAGTAATTCCGAGACTGCCAATTCACCCCTCCACTTT. This gives the protein CASSNSETANSPLHF.

This clonotype was recorded a few times. Germline is not matched at one junction end, which may reflect a read error. The V gene is TRBV11-2, the J gene TRBJ1-4; D gene uncertain. This CDR3 comprises 15 residues. Germline CDR1 SGHAT, CDR2 FQNNGV. The CDR3 DNA reads TGCGCCAGCAGCCAAAATCCGGTCCTGGACGAAAAACTGTTTTTT. This translates into CASSQNPVLDEKLFF.

The chain carries TRBV7-9 and TRBJ1-6; no clear D gene. Per the germline V gene, CDR1 is SEHNR and CDR2 is FQNEAQ (reference sequence). The CDR3 consists of 14 residues. Trimming left V 7 bases short and J 12 bases short, with 19 bases between. CDR3 residues: CASTLGIKEGPLHF. CDR3 DNA: TGTGCCAGCACCTTGGGAATTAAGGAAGGACCCCTCCACTTT.

The V and J genes are TRBV11-2 and TRBJ1-1; maybe TRBD1 (6 bases). Germline CDR1 and CDR2: SGHAT and FQNNGV. The germline V and J ends were trimmed by 4 bases and 0 bases, with 12 bases remaining between them. The CDR3 has 15 residues. CDR3 sequence (DNA): TGTGCCAGCAGCTCCCACGGGGGGCTGAACACTGAAGCTTTCTTT. This translates into CASSSHGGLNTEAFF.

This clonotype was seen only a few times. This chain joins TRBV28 and TRBJ1-2; D ambiguous. Germline V gives CDR1 MDHEN, CDR2 SYDVKM. V was trimmed by 7 bases and J by 8 bases, leaving 11 bases between them. CDR3 size: 11 residues. The CDR3 loop is CASKINLGYTF. The CDR3 coding sequence is TGTGCCAGCAAAATAAATCTGGGCTACACCTTC.

The rearrangement links TRBV29-1 to TRBJ2-7, with D tentatively TRBD1 or TRBD2 (5 bases each). The closer fit of TRBJ2-1 to the DNA end suggests the J call may be wrong. CDR3 size: 15 residues. CDR1 is SQVTM and CDR2 is ANQGSEA in the germline V gene. The chain's CDR3 is CSVEDLTGPYNEQFF. The CDR3 bases are TGCAGCGTTGAAGATTTGACGGGGCCTTACAATGAGCAGTTCTTC.

The chain is built from TRBV4-3 and TRBJ1-5; D perhaps matches TRBD1 (5 bases). Germline CDR1 reads LGHNA; CDR2 reads YSLEER. The CDR3 contains 16 residues. Trimming cost V 3 bases and J 2 bases, with 14 bases left between them. The chain's CDR3 is CASSQEKIQGNQPQHF. The CDR3 bases are TGCGCCAGCAGCCAGGAAAAGATACAGGGCAATCAGCCCCAGCATTTT.

This clonotype showed up many times. The V gene is TRBV20-1, the J gene TRBJ2-7; D not resolved. The CDR3 contains 13 residues. Germline CDR1 DFQATT, CDR2 SNEGSKA (reference sequence). V lost 3 bases to trimming and J lost 2 bases, with 11 bases between them. CDR3 sequence reads: CSARRTDAYEQYF. CDR3 bases: TGCAGTGCTAGGCGGACCGACGCCTACGAGCAGTACTTC.

The J gene is TRBJ2-1, the V gene TRBV29-1, with 9 bases aligning to TRBD2. V lost 3 bases, J lost 8 bases, and 5 bases stayed unmatched. The V gene's germline CDR1 is SQVTM and CDR2 ANQGSEA. The CDR3 has 13 amino acids. The CDR3 loop is CSVDPRTSDEQFF. CDR3 nucleotide sequence: TGCAGCGTTGATCCCAGGACTAGCGATGAGCAGTTCTTC.

This clonotype has a count of ten or more. The chain uses TRBV20-1 and TRBJ1-6, with D unresolved. The germline gives CDR1 DFQATT, CDR2 SNEGSKA (reference sequence). This CDR3 contains 15 residues. The germline V and J ends were trimmed by 3 bases and 7 bases, with 16 bases remaining between them. The DNA of the CDR3 is TGCAGTGCTAGTAGGGTGATAGGGTTGAATTCACCCCTCCACTTT. Its protein is CSASRVIGLNSPLHF.

This clonotype was detected a few times. The V gene is TRBV2, the J gene TRBJ1-5, with D tentatively TRBD1 (5 bases). The CDR3 is made up of 14 amino acids. Germline-derived CDR1 and CDR2 are SNHLY and FYNNEI. Trimming stripped 10 bases from V and 1 base from J, with 14 bases between. The CDR3, as DNA: TGTGCCACCACCGGGGGGGACAGCAATCAGCCCCAGCATTTT. Translation gives CATTGGDSNQPQHF.

The rearrangement joins TRBV5-4 to TRBJ2-7, with 9 nucleotides matching TRBD1. CDR1 and CDR2 (germline): SGHNT, YYREEE (reference sequence). Unmatched junction bases numbered 9, after V lost 7 bases and J lost 7 bases. The CDR3 extends over 13 amino acids. CDR3 sequence (DNA): TGTGCCAGCTCACCAGGACAGGGGAAAGAGCAGTACTTC. It is translated as CASSPGQGKEQYF.

V is TRBV4-1 and J is TRBJ2-7, with TRBD2 as a possible D gene (5 bases). The germline V gene encodes CDR1 MGHRA and CDR2 YSYEKL. V was shortened by 1 base and J by 1 base, with 11 bases between the two germline ends. The CDR3 sequence is 15 residues long. The CDR3 DNA reads as TGCGCCAGCAGCCAAGCGGAGGCCCGATCCTACGAGCAGTACTTC. This gives the protein CASSQAEARSYEQYF.